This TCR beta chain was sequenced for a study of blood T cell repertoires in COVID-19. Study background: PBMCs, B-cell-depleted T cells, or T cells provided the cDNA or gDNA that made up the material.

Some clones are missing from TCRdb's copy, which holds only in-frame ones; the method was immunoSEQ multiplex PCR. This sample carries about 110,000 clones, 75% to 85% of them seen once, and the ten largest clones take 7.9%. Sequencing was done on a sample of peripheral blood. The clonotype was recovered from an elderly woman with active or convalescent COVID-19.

The CDR3 is CASSTRTSVHQETQYF. The CDR3 coding sequence is TGTGCCAGCAGCACCCGGACTAGCGTCCACCAAGAGACCCAGTACTTC. This chain connects TRBV5-4 to TRBJ2-5; TRBD2 matches 9 bases. CDR1 is SGHNT and CDR2 is YYREEE in the germline V gene (reference sequence). The CDR3 extends over 16 amino acids. Trimming took 4 bases from V and 0 from J; bases not matched to a gene: 7.